This passage covers 15 T cell receptor beta chains from one sample sequenced in a study of prognosis after radiotherapy for stage I lung cancer. From genomic DNA, TCR beta CDR3 was amplified by two-round multiplex PCR. The use of primers specific to each TRBV and TRBJ gene characterized first-round PCR. TCRdb reprocessed the multiplex PCR reads via MiXCR and lists one record per CDR3 protein. This table has roughly 30,000 distinct CDR3 sequences, about 43% appearing once. The source was PBMCs, collected before or after stereotactic body radiation therapy (not recorded which). These receptor sequences come from a donor at least 50 years old with non-small cell lung cancer.

Many counts were recorded for this clonotype. This sequence joins TRBV12-3 or TRBV12-4 and TRBJ2-7; D gene unclear. Trimming removed 0 bases at V and 6 bases at J, with 15 bases between. The CDR3 is 15 amino acids. DNA of the CDR3: TGTGCCAGCAGTTTAGCAGGGTCCCTCTTCTGCGAGCAGTACTTC. Translation: CASSLAGSLFCEQYF.

This clonotype was observed many times. The chain links TRBV20-1 to TRBJ2-1; D ambiguous. This CDR3 is 12 amino acids long. With 3 bases removed from V and 6 bases from J, the gap between germline ends came to 9 bases. Germline V CDR1 and CDR2: DFQATT, SNEGSKA (reference sequence). The CDR3 nucleotides read TGCAGTGCTAGCCCGGAACCCAATGAGCAGTTCTTC. It codes for CSASPEPNEQFF.

To note about this clonotype: This could be a read error, since a much larger clone is one nucleotide away. The missing conserved phenylalanine or tryptophan at the end of this CDR3 makes a read error likely. The chain links TRBV5-1 to TRBJ1-5, with 10 bases matching TRBD1. CDR3 length: 15 amino acids. Germline CDR1 reads SGHRS; CDR2 reads YFSETQ. V lost 0 bases, J lost 4 bases, and 1 base stayed unmatched. The CDR3 reads CASSLEGQGNQPQHL. CDR3 nucleotide sequence: TGCGCCAGCAGCTTGGAGGGACAGGGGAATCAGCCCCAGCATCTT.

In this sample, this clonotype turned up many times. J is TRBJ1-6 and V is TRBV7-2; D uncertain. This CDR3 has 15 amino acids. Germline V gene lookup returns CDR1 SGHTA and CDR2 FQGNSA. Trimming removed 4 bases from V and 4 bases from J, with 11 bases in between. For the CDR3, the DNA is TGTGCCAGCAGCTCCGGCGCCCGTTATAATTCACCCCTCCACTTT. Translating it yields CASSSGARYNSPLHF.

Of note for this clonotype: Compared with germline, one end of the junction differs, possibly owing to a read error. This chain connects TRBV20-1 to TRBJ2-7, with a possible D match to TRBD2 (6 bases). CDR1 is DFQATT and CDR2 is SNEGSKA in the germline V gene (reference sequence). The CDR3 contains 15 residues. The CDR3 DNA is TGCAGTGCTAGATATCTTCAGCGGGCTTCCTACGAGCGGTACTTC. Its translation is CSARYLQRASYERYF.

This clonotype was picked up many times. This chain uses TRBV7-2 with TRBJ2-3; 11 positions agree with TRBD2. This CDR3 comprises 17 residues. The V gene end was trimmed by 0 bases and the J gene end by 7 bases; junction bases not matched to a gene: 9. CDR1 and CDR2 from the germline V gene are SGHTA and FQGNSA. The CDR3 DNA sequence: TGTGCCAGCAGCTTAGCTAGCGGGAGGGATGTAATAAATACGCAGTATTTT. Its protein is CASSLASGRDVINTQYF.

The chain recombines TRBV11-3 with TRBJ2-2; possibly TRBD2 for D (6 bases). The CDR3 is 17 amino acids. The V gene's germline CDR1 is SGHNT and CDR2 YENEEA. V was pared by 3 bases and J by 7 bases, with 21 bases between. CDR3 coding DNA: TGTGCCAGCAGCTTCGATTCCTCCGGGACTCCATTCGGGGAGCTGTTTTTT. It codes for CASSFDSSGTPFGELFF.

This clonotype was recorded many times. The chain has TRBV29-1 and TRBJ1-4; D gene uncertain. CDR3 length: 13 residues. Between the trimmed V and J ends, which lost 0 bases and 8 bases, there was a span of 10 bases. The germline V gene has CDR1 SQVTM and CDR2 ANQGSEA. CDR3 region: CSVEDRLGEKLFF. The CDR3, as DNA: TGCAGCGTTGAAGATCGGTTAGGGGAAAAACTGTTTTTT.

This clonotype counts as medium-sized. The rearrangement links TRBV28 to TRBJ1-6, with a possible D match to TRBD1 (5 bases). The germline V gene encodes CDR1 MDHEN and CDR2 SYDVKM. V lost 7 bases, J lost 7 bases, and 14 bases lay in between. This CDR3 region has 14 residues. The CDR3 region has the DNA TGTGCCAGCAAAACCGGGACGGAGAATTCACCCCTCCACTTT. It encodes CASKTGTENSPLHF.

The chain employs TRBV6-1 and TRBJ1-6, with 10 bases that match TRBD1. The V gene's germline CDR1 is MNHNS and CDR2 SASEGT. This CDR3 is built from 14 residues. V lost 6 bases to trimming and J lost 9 bases; unmatched junction nucleotides: 5. CDR3 DNA: TGTGCCAGCAGAGAGTGGGACAGGGGTTCACCCCTCCACTTT. It encodes CASREWDRGSPLHF.

This clonotype was found once. The junction shows a germline mismatch at one end, possibly a read error. The gene calls are TRBV29-1 and TRBJ1-1; D is undetermined. Per germline, CDR1 SQVTM and CDR2 ANQGSEA. This CDR3 spans 13 amino acids. In DNA, the CDR3 is TGCAGAGTTGGGCAGTCCATGAACACTGAAGCTTTCTTT. The encoded protein is CRVGQSMNTEAFF.

As concerns this clonotype: This may arise from a read error, as a much more abundant clone is one base away. The chain recombines TRBV12-5 with TRBJ1-1; D unclear. CDR3 length: 15 residues. With 6 bases removed from V and 2 bases from J, the gap between germline ends came to 16 bases. Per the germline V gene, CDR1 is LGHNT and CDR2 is FRNRAP. For the CDR3, the DNA is TGTGCTAGTGGCCCAGCCGTGACAATAAACACTGAAGCTTTCTTT. Translation: CASGPAVTINTEAFF.

Only one count was recorded for this clonotype. This probably arose from a read error, given a far larger clone one base away. The chain is built from TRBV6-9 and TRBJ1-5; the D is unclear. Germline values: CDR1 MNHGY, CDR2 SVAAGI. Trimming pared 10 bases from V and 2 bases from J, leaving 15 bases between. This CDR3 contains 14 residues. CDR3 coding DNA: TGTGCCAACTCGGGCAGAAGTCGCAATCAGCCCCAGCATTTT. Encoded protein: CANSGRSRNQPQHF.

Concerning this clonotype itself: Its ends do not fully match the called genes, so a read error is possible. The rearrangement links TRBV27 to TRBJ2-2, with 7 bases aligning to TRBD2. Germline V gene data show CDR1 as MNHEY and CDR2 as SMNVEV (reference sequence). CDR3 length: 16 residues. The CDR3 nucleotides read TGTGCCAGCATTTTCCGGGCTAGCGGAGACACCGGGGAGTTGTTTTTT. Translated: CASIFRASGDTGELFF.

This clonotype came up once. CDR3 amino acids: CASSALAGGIDTQYF. Here the CDR3 DNA reads TGTGCCAGCAGTGCTCTAGCGGGAGGAATAGATACGCAGTATTTT. The chain employs TRBV6-4 and TRBJ2-3; 11 bases map to TRBD2. Germline lookup yields CDR1 MRHNA and CDR2 SNTAGT. Unmatched junction bases numbered 5, after V lost 4 bases and J lost 5 bases. This CDR3 has 15 amino acids.